Sequencing of this TCR beta chain was carried out in a study of tumor-infiltrating lymphocytes in localized non-small cell lung cancer. In the study overall: Patients included smokers and never-smokers with various histologies, some sampled after neoadjuvant chemotherapy.

Per germline, CDR1 MNHNS and CDR2 SASEGT. The CDR3 is 12 amino acids. V was cut by 7 bases and J by 7 bases, with 13 bases left in between. The data were produced by immunoSEQ multiplex PCR, yet TCRdb's version contains in-frame clones alone and is incomplete. This sample yields approximately 1,400 clones, of which roughly 85% are seen a single time; roughly 7.2% belongs to the top ten. A note on this clone: Its antigen is still unknown.

Whole-study findings and limits: Different pieces of the same tissue were used for each assay. Recurrence-free survival showed no association with tumor T-cell fraction.

The TCR sequence derives from a human donor with non-small cell lung cancer. The rearrangement uses TRBV6-1 and TRBJ2-5; tentative D call: TRBD2 (5 bases). Material: lung tumor tissue. Here the CDR3 reads CASTPEGRTQYF. In nucleotides, the CDR3 is TGTGCCAGCACCCCCGAGGGAAGGACCCAGTACTTC.